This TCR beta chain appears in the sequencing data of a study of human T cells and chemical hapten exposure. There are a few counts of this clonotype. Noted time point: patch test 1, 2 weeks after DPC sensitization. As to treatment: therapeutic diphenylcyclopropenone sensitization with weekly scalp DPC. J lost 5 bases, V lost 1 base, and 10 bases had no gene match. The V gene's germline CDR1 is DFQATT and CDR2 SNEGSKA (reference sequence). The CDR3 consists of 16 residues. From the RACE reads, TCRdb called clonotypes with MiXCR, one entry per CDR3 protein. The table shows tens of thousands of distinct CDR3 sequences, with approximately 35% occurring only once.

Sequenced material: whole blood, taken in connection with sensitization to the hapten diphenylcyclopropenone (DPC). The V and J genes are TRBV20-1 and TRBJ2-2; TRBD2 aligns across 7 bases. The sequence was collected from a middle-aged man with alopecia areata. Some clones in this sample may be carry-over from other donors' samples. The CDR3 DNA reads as TGCAGTGCTAGAGGGCGGGAGCAAGATATGACCGGGGAGCTGTTTTTT. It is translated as CSARGREQDMTGELFF.